These T cell receptor beta chains were read from a single sample in a study of control samples from healthy donors and cancer patients. Sequenced by immunoSEQ multiplex PCR; TCRdb stores in-frame clones only, minus some. The repertoire holds more than 150,000 clones, with about 93% as singletons. Sequencing input: blood. The receptors originated from a man aged 50 or older in good health. CDR3s include the opening cysteine and the closing phenylalanine or tryptophan. D genes are given only for firm matches. Clone size is stated in some rows and not others, as once, few, many or a class when expanded.

CDR3 DNA	CDR3 protein	V gene	CDR3 length	clone size	J gene	D gene
TGCAGCGTTCGGAAAGCCGGGACAGGACGTCCGGGGTGGAACACTGAAGCTTTCTTT	CSVRKAGTGRPGWNTEAFF	TRBV29-1	19	-	TRBJ1-1	TRBD1
TGTGCCAGCAGTCACCTCGACAGGGGGTCCCAGGGAGGCTACACCTTC	CASSHLDRGSQGGYTF	TRBV27	16	-	TRBJ1-2	TRBD1
TGTGCCAGCAGCTTGGGACAGGATATAACCGGGGAGCTGTTTTTT	CASSLGQDITGELFF	TRBV5-4	15	-	TRBJ2-2	-
TGTGCCAGCAGCTTTGAGACCTACGAGCAGTACTTC	CASSFETYEQYF	TRBV7-8	12	-	TRBJ2-7	-
TGTGCCAGCTCACCAACGGGGGTACATGAGCAGTTCTTC	CASSPTGVHEQFF	TRBV18	13	-	TRBJ2-1	-
TGCGCCAGCAGGCCTGGACTAGCGGGAGGATACGAGCAGTACTTC	CASRPGLAGGYEQYF	TRBV5-1	15	-	TRBJ2-7	TRBD2
TGTGCCAGCAGCTTGGCCAGCGGGAGGATATACAATGAGCAGTTCTTC	CASSLASGRIYNEQFF	TRBV5-6	16	once	TRBJ2-1	TRBD2
TGCGCCAGCAGCTTGGCCTGGATTACCGGGACAGGGGAGGTGGACGAGCAGTACTTC	CASSLAWITGTGEVDEQYF	TRBV5-1	19	-	TRBJ2-7	TRBD1
TGCGCCAGCAGCCAAGAGAATACAGATACGCAGTATTTT	CASSQENTDTQYF	TRBV4-1	13	-	TRBJ2-3	-
TGTGCCACAAGGACTAGCGGGAGAACGGATACGCAGTATTTT	CATRTSGRTDTQYF	TRBV19	14	-	TRBJ2-3	TRBD2
TGTGCCTGGAGTCGAAAACAGGGGGCAGGATCACCCCTCCACTTT	CAWSRKQGAGSPLHF	TRBV30	15	-	TRBJ1-6	TRBD1
TGTGCCAGCTCACCCCCAGGTTCAGGGGGGCAAGAGACCCAGTACTTC	CASSPPGSGGQETQYF	TRBV18	16	-	TRBJ2-5	-
TGTGCCAGCAGCACTGTCACCGGGCAGCCCCAGCATTTT	CASSTVTGQPQHF	TRBV9	13	-	TRBJ1-5	-
TGTGCCAGTAGTAGCTCAGACTGGACTAGCGGGAGGGGAGAGACCCAGTACTTC	CASSSSDWTSGRGETQYF	TRBV19	18	-	TRBJ2-5	TRBD2
TGTGCCAGCAGCGAGGGACGGAGGGGGGAAGAGACCCAGTACTTC	CASSEGRRGEETQYF	TRBV9	15	once	TRBJ2-5	-
TGCGCCAGCAGCCAAGGCCCGGGGCGGACCCATGGAAACACCATATATTTT	CASSQGPGRTHGNTIYF	TRBV4-1	17	-	TRBJ1-3	-
TGTGCCACCAGTGATTCGGGACAGGGGGCAATCGAGCAGTACTTC	CATSDSGQGAIEQYF	TRBV24-1	15	-	TRBJ2-7	TRBD1
TGCGCCAGCAGCTTGGAAACCATGAACACTGAAGCTTTCTTT	CASSLETMNTEAFF	TRBV5-1	14	-	TRBJ1-1	-
TGTGCCAGCAGTTTCAACGGGGTTTCTGAAGCTTTCTTT	CASSFNGVSEAFF	TRBV12-3/TRBV12-4	13	-	TRBJ1-1	-
TGTGCCAGCAGCCAACGAGGGGTAGGCGGGGAGACCCAGTACTTC	CASSQRGVGGETQYF	TRBV3-1/TRBV3-2	15	-	TRBJ2-5	-
TGTGCCAGCAGCTCGGGGAGGGAGGGAGAAGGCTACACCTTC	CASSSGREGEGYTF	TRBV11-2	14	once	TRBJ1-2	-
TGTGCCAGCACCCTGGGGCTCTCTTACACAGATACGCAGTATTTT	CASTLGLSYTDTQYF	TRBV27	15	-	TRBJ2-3	-
TGTGCCAGCAGCATATTAGAGACCCAGTACTTC	CASSILETQYF	TRBV7-2	11	-	TRBJ2-5	-
TGTGCCAGCAGTTTACTGGGCAATTCACCCCTCCACTTT	CASSLLGNSPLHF	TRBV27	13	-	TRBJ1-6	-